The 15 T cell receptor gamma chains below all came from one sample that was sequenced in a study of gamma-delta T cells after stem cell transplantation. TCRdb applied CATT to the RT-PCR reads for clone calling. The sample shows over 250 gamma-chain clones, 63% of them seen only once. Specimen: gamma-delta T cells. All receptors come from a human donor. It is not recorded whose cells these are; they may come from a transplant donor.

The V and J genes are TRGV4 and TRGJ1 or TRGJ2. The J gene, not given by TCRdb, was assigned here from a germline match of the nucleotide sequence. Germline V gene data show CDR1 as EGSTGY and CDR2 as YDSYTSSV. This CDR3 comprises 17 residues. V gave up 2 bases and J gave up 1 base; unmatched junction bases: 14. DNA for the CDR3: TGTGCCACCTGGGATGCGCCGAAAGCGGATAATTATTATAAGAAACTCTTT. It encodes CATWDAPKADNYYKKLF.

The gene calls are TRGV9 and TRGJP. Germline matching of the DNA provided the J gene here, since TCRdb leaves it blank. V was pared by 0 bases and J by 6 bases, with 8 bases of the junction left unmatched. The CDR3 has 18 residues. Germline V CDR1 and CDR2: GITISATS, ISYDGTV (reference sequence). In DNA, the CDR3 is TGTGCCTTGTGGGAGGTGGGCATAGGAGAGTTGGGCAAAAAAATCAAGGTATTT. Amino acids: CALWEVGIGELGKKIKVF.

The chain recombines TRGV5 with TRGJ1 or TRGJ2. TCRdb does not report a J gene; here it was assigned by matching the DNA to germline references. This CDR3 region has 14 residues. V dropped 2 bases and J dropped 6; count of bases not matched to a gene: 10. The germline CDR1 and CDR2 sequences are VINAFY and YDVSNSKD. The CDR3 reads CATWDTPGGYKKLF. The DNA for the CDR3 is TGTGCCACCTGGGACACCCCGGGCGGTTATAAGAAACTCTTT.

Remarks on this clone: Possible read error: a much larger clone is one base away. The chain joins TRGV3 to TRGJ1 or TRGJ2. The J gene is not listed in TCRdb, so it was assigned here from a DNA match to germline. The CDR3 runs 14 residues. CDR1 is VTNTFY and CDR2 is YDVSTARD in the germline V gene (reference sequence). Trimming at V came to 0 bases and at J to 7 bases, leaving 9 bases not matched to a gene. The CDR3 spells CATWDRRGGYKKLF. DNA for the CDR3: TGTGCCACCTGGGACAGGCGAGGGGGGTATAAGAAACTCTTT.

The rearrangement uses TRGV2 and TRGJ1 or TRGJ2. Here the J gene was assigned by germline matching of the DNA, as TCRdb has none. The CDR3 runs to 13 residues. Germline-derived CDR1 and CDR2 are EGSNGY and YDSYNSKV. Unmatched junction bases numbered 3, after V lost 0 bases and J lost 4 bases. CDR3 sequence reads: CATWDGVYYKKLF. The DNA for the CDR3 is TGTGCCACCTGGGACGGGGTCTATTATAAGAAACTCTTT.

This clone was recorded once. The CDR3 loop is CATWGSRFYYKKLF. As DNA, the CDR3 is TGTGCCACCTGGGGGTCGCGGTTTTATTATAAGAAACTCTTT. This chain connects TRGV2 to TRGJ1 or TRGJ2. Matching the DNA to germline supplied the J gene, which TCRdb does not give. The CDR3 extends over 14 amino acids. Germline-derived CDR1 and CDR2 are EGSNGY and YDSYNSKV. V gave up 5 bases and J gave up 3 bases; unmatched junction bases: 10.

The V call is TRGV2, the J call TRGJP2. Here the J gene came from matching the DNA to germline, since TCRdb omits it. The ends lost 2 bases at V and 1 base at J; junction bases unmatched: 1. Germline CDR1 is EGSNGY and CDR2 is YDSYNSKV. This CDR3 is 14 amino acids long. The CDR3 sequence: CATWDVSSDWIKTF. For the CDR3, the DNA is TGTGCCACCTGGGACGTTAGTAGTGATTGGATCAAGACGTTT.

A note on this clone: This sample also contains other DNA sequences that code for the same CDR3. V gene TRGV9 combines with J gene TRGJP. The J gene, absent from TCRdb, was called here by matching the DNA to germline. The V gene's germline CDR1 is GITISATS and CDR2 ISYDGTV (reference sequence). The V gene end was trimmed by 0 bases and the J gene end by 10 bases; junction bases not matched to a gene: 3. The CDR3 length is 15 residues. As DNA, the CDR3 is TGTGCCTTGTGGGAGGTGGCATTGGGCAAAAAAATCAAGGTATTT. Amino acids: CALWEVALGKKIKVF.

A word on this clone: A much larger clone differs by one base, so this may be a read error. The chain couples TRGV9 to TRGJP1. The CDR3 is made up of 11 amino acids. From germline, CDR1 is GITISATS and CDR2 ISYDGTV (reference sequence). J was trimmed by 6 bases and V by 9 bases; bases with no gene match: 4. CDR3 DNA: TGTGCCTTGGGTGCTGGTTGGTTCAAGATATTT. It codes for CALGAGWFKIF.

The J gene is TRGJP2, the V gene TRGV5. TCRdb records no J gene; here it was assigned by comparing the DNA to germline. V dropped 0 bases and J dropped 6; count of bases not matched to a gene: 4. The CDR3 consists of 14 residues. Germline loops: CDR1 VINAFY, CDR2 YDVSNSKD. The CDR3 coding sequence is TGTGCCACCTGGGACAGGCCCGGTGATTGGATCAAGACGTTT. It encodes CATWDRPGDWIKTF.

No J gene was called, and the V gene is TRGV2. Germline values: CDR1 EGSNGY, CDR2 YDSYNSKV. The CDR3 covers 16 residues. CDR3 DNA: TGTGCAACCTGGGAGGTTGCTGGGAGTAGTGATTGGCTCAAGACATTT. It translates to CATWEVAGSSDWLKTF.

The rearrangement uses TRGV4 and TRGJ1 or TRGJ2. Germline matching of the DNA provided the J gene here, since TCRdb leaves it blank. The germline V gene encodes CDR1 EGSTGY and CDR2 YDSYTSSV. CDR3 length: 13 amino acids. Trimming cost V 1 base and J 3 bases; bases outside gene matches: 3. The CDR3 nucleotides are TGTGCCACCTGGGATGGAGTTTATTATAAGAAACTCTTT. This sequence encodes CATWDGVYYKKLF.

The V gene is TRGV2, the J gene TRGJ1 or TRGJ2. The J gene was missing in TCRdb and was found by matching the end of the DNA to germline. Trimming took 0 bases from V and 7 from J; bases not matched to a gene: 3. Germline V CDR1 and CDR2: EGSNGY, YDSYNSKV. This CDR3 contains 12 residues. CDR3 DNA: TGTGCCACCTGGGACGGGCGCTATAAGAAACTCTTT. As protein: CATWDGRYKKLF.

The chain couples TRGV2 to TRGJ1 or TRGJ2. As TCRdb names no J gene, one was assigned here on the basis of a DNA match to germline. J was trimmed by 7 bases and V by 0 bases; bases with no gene match: 6. The CDR3 loop spans 13 amino acids. Germline V gene sequence: CDR1 EGSNGY, CDR2 YDSYNSKV. The CDR3 region is CATWDGRGYKKLF. As DNA, the CDR3 is TGTGCCACCTGGGACGGGCGAGGGTATAAGAAACTCTTT.

The chain recombines TRGV9 with TRGJP. The length of the CDR3 is 17 residues. The junction had 4 bases not matched to a gene; V was cut back by 0 bases and J by 5 bases. CDR1 and CDR2 from the germline V gene are GITISATS and ISYDGTV (reference sequence). For the CDR3, the DNA is TGTGCCTTGTGGGAGGTGCACGAAGAGTTGGGCAAAAAAATCAAGGTATTT. Protein product: CALWEVHEELGKKIKVF.